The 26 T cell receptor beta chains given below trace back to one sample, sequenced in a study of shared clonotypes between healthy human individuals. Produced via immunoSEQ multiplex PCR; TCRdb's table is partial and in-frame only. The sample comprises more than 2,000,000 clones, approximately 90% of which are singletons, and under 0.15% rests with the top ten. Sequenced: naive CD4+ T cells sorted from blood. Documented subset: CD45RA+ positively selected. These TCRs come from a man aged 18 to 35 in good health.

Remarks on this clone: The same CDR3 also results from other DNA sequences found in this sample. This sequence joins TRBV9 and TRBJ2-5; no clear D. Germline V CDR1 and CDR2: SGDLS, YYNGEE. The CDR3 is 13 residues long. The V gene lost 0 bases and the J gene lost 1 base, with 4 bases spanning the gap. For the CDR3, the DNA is TGTGCCAGCAGCGTAGCAATCCAAGAGACCCAGTACTTC. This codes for CASSVAIQETQYF.

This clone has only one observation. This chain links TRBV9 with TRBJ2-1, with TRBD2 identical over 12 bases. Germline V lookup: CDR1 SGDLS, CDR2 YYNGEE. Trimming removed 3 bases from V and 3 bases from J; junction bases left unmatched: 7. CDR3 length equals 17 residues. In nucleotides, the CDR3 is TGTGCCAGCAGCGCCTACGGACTAGCGGGACTCTACAATGAGCAGTTCTTC. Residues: CASSAYGLAGLYNEQFF.

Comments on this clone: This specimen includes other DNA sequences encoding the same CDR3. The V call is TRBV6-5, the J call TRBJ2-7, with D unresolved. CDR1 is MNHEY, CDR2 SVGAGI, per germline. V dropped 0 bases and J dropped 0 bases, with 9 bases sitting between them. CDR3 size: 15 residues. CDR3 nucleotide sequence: TGTGCCAGCAGTTACTCGAGTACGGGCTCCTACGAGCAGTACTTC. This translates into CASSYSSTGSYEQYF.

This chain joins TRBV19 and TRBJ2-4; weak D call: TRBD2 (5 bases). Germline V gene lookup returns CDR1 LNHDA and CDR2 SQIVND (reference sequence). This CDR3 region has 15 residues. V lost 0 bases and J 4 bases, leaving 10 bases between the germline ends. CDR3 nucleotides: TGTGCCAGTAGTATAGAGAGGGCAGCTAAAAACATTCAGTACTTC. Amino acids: CASSIERAAKNIQYF.

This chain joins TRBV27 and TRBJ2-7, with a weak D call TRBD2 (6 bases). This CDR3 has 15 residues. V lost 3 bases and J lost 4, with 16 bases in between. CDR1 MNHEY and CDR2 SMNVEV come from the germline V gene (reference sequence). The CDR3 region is CASSFRRGNRYEQYF. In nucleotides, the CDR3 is TGTGCCAGCAGTTTCAGGCGGGGAAATCGGTACGAGCAGTACTTC.

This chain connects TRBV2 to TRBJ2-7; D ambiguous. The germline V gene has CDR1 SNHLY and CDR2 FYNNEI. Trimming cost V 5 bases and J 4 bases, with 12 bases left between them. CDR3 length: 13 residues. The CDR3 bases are TGTGCCAGCAGTCAGGTAGCTGGGTACGAGCAGTACTTC. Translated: CASSQVAGYEQYF.

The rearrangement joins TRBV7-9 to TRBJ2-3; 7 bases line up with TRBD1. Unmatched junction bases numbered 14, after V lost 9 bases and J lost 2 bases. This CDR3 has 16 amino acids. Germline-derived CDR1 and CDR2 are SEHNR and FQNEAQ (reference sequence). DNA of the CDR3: TGTGCCAGTCCGAGGGACAGCCCCCATCCCACAGATACGCAGTATTTT. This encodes CASPRDSPHPTDTQYF. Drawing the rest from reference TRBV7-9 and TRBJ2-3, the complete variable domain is DTGVSQNPRHKITKRGQNVTFRCDPISEHNRLYWYRQTLGQGPEFLTYFQNEAQLEKSRLLSDRFSAERPKGSFSTLEIQRTEQGDSAMYLCASPRDSPHPTDTQYFGPGTRLTVL.

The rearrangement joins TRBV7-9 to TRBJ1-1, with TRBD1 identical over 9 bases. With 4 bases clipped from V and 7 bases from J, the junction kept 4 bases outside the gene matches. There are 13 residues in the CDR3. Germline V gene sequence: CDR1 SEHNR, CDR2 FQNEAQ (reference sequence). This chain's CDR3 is CASSSGTGLEAFF. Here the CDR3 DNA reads TGTGCCAGCAGCTCCGGGACAGGGCTTGAAGCTTTCTTT.

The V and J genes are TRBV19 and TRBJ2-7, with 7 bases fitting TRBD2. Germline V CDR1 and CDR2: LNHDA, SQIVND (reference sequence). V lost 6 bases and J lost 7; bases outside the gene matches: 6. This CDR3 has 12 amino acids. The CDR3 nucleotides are TGTGCCAGTAGGCATCCAGCGGGGGAGCAGTACTTC. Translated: CASRHPAGEQYF. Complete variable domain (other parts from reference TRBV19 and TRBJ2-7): DGGITQSPKYLFRKEGQNVTLSCEQNLNHDAMYWYRQDPGQGLRLIYYSQIVNDFQKGDIAEGYSVSREKKESFPLTVTSAQKNPTAFYLCASRHPAGEQYFGPGTRLTVT.

The CDR3 DNA reads as TGTGCCTGGGGGGAGACGGCCTTTCGGACAGATACGCAGTATTTT. It is translated as CAWGETAFRTDTQYF. The chain has TRBV30 and TRBJ2-3; possible D gene TRBD2, 5 bases. V shed 5 bases and J shed 3 bases, with 18 bases lying between them. Germline lookup yields CDR1 GTSNPN and CDR2 SVGIG (reference sequence). CDR3 length: 15 amino acids.

CDR3: CASSPLDSRLEQYF. The CDR3 region has the DNA TGTGCCAGCTCACCGCTAGACTCCCGGCTCGAGCAGTACTTC. The rearrangement links TRBV18 to TRBJ2-7, with unresolved D. The germline V gene has CDR1 KGHSH and CDR2 LQKENI. V gave up 3 bases and J gave up 6 bases, with 15 bases separating them. The CDR3 consists of 14 residues. Full variable domain (outside the CDR3, taken from reference TRBV18 and TRBJ2-7): NAGVMQNPRHLVRRRGQEARLRCSPMKGHSHVYWYRQLPEEGLKFMVYLQKENIIDESGMPKERFSAEFPKEGPSILRIQQVVRGDSAAYFCASSPLDSRLEQYFGPGTRLTVT.

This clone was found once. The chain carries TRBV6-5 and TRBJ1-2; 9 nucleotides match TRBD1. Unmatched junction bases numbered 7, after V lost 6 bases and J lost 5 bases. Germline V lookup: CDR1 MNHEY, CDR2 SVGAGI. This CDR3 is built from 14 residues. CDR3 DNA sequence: TGTGCCAGCAGCTCATCTGGACAGGGGTATGGCTACACCTTC. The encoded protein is CASSSSGQGYGYTF.

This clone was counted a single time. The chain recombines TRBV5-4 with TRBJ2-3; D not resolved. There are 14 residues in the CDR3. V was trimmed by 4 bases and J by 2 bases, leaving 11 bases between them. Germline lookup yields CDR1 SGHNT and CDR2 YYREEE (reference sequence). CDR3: CASSTGQNTDTQYF. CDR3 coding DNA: TGTGCCAGCAGCACCGGGCAGAACACAGATACGCAGTATTTT.

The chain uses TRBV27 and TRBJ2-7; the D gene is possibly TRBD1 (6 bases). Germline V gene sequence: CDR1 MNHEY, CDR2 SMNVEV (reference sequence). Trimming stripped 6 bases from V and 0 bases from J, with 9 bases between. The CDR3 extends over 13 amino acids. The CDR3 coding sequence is TGTGCCAGCAGGGTGACAGGCTCCTACGAGCAGTACTTC. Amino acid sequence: CASRVTGSYEQYF.

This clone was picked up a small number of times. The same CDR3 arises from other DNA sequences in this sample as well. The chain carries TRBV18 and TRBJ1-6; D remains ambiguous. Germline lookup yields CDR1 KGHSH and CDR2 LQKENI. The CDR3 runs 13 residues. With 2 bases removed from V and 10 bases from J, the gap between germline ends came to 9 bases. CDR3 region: CASSPGAGSPLHF. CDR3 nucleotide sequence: TGTGCCAGCTCACCAGGAGCCGGGTCACCCCTCCACTTT.

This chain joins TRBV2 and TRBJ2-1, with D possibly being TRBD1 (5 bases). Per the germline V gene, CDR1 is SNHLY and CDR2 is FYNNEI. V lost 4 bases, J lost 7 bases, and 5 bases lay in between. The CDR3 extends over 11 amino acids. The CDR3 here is CASSAGNEQFF. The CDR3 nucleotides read TGTGCCAGCAGTGCAGGGAATGAGCAGTTCTTC.

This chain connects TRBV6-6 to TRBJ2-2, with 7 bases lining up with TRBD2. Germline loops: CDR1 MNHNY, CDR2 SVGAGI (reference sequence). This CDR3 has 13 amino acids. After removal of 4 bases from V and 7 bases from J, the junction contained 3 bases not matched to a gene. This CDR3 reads CASSLREGGELFF. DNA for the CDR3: TGTGCCAGCAGTTTGAGGGAGGGCGGGGAGCTGTTTTTT.

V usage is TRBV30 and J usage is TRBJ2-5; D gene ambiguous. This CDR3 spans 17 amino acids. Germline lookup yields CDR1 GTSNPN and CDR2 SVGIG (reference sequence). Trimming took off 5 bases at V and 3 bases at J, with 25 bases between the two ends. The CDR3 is CAWFGRGTPSWEETQYF. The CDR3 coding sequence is TGTGCCTGGTTCGGACGTGGCACCCCATCATGGGAAGAGACCCAGTACTTC.

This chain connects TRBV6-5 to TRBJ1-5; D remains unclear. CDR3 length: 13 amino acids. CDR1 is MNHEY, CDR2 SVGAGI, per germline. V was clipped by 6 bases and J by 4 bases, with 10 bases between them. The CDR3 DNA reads TGTGCCAGCAGAGCTCCGGGGAATCAGCCCCAGCATTTT. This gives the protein CASRAPGNQPQHF.

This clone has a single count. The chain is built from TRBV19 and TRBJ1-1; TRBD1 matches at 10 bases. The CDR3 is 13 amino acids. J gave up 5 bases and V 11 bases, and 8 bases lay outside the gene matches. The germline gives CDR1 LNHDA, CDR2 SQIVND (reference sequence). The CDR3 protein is CAGDRGPGTEAFF. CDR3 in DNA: TGTGCCGGCGACAGGGGGCCGGGGACTGAAGCTTTCTTT.

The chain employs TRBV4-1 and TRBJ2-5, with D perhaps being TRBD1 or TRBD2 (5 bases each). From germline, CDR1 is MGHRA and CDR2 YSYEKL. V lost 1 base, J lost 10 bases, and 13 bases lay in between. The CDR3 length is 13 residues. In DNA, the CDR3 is TGCGCCAGCAGCCAAGTTGTGGGGGAAGTCCAGTACTTC. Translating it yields CASSQVVGEVQYF.

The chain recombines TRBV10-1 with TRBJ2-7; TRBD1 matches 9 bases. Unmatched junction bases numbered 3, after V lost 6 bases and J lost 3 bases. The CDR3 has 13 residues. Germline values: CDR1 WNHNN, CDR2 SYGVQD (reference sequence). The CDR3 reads CASSKGQGYEQYF. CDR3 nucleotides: TGCGCCAGCAGCAAGGGACAGGGCTACGAGCAGTACTTC.

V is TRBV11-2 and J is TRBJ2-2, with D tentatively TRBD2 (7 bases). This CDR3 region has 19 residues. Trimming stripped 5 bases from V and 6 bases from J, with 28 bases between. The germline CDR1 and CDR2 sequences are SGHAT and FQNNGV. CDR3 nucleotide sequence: TGTGCCAGCAGCCTAAGAGGTGTGGCGGGGGCTAGCGACGCCGGGGAGCTGTTTTTT. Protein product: CASSLRGVAGASDAGELFF.

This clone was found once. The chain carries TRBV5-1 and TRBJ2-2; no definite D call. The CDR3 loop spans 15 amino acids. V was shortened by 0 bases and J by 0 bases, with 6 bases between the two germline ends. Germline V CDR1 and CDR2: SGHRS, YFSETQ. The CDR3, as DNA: TGCGCCAGCAGCTTGGAGCCTACGAACACCGGGGAGCTGTTTTTT. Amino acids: CASSLEPTNTGELFF.

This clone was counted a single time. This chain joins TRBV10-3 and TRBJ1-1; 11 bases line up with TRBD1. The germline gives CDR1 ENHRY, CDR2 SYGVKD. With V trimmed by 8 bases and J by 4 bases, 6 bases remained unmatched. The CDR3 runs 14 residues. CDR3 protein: CAIGPDRGPTEAFF. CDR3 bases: TGTGCCATCGGACCGGACAGGGGGCCCACTGAAGCTTTCTTT.

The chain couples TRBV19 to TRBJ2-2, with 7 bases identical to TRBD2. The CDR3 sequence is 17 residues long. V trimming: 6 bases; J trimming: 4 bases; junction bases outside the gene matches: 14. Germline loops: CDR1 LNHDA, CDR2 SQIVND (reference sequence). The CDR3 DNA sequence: TGTGCCAGTAGGGATGGCAGTCACATAGCGGGCACCGGGGAGCTGTTTTTT. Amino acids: CASRDGSHIAGTGELFF.